Sequencing of this T cell receptor (beta chain) was carried out in a study of shared clonotypes between healthy human individuals. About the research overall: Two women and three men aged 18 to 49 made up the donors. Regarding the study as a whole: Sorted-subset sequencing was shown by rarefaction to be incomplete despite large depth. In contrast to clonotypes shared by all four donors, non-shared clonotypes had lower generation probabilities.

The CDR3 extends over 19 amino acids. Germline CDR1 is SGHRS and CDR2 is YFSETQ. J lost 7 bases, V lost 0 bases, and 17 bases had no gene match. Splitting of CD4+ cells produced CD45RA+ naive and CD45RA-negative memory subsets. In regard to this clone: Its antigen is unknown.

Method: immunoSEQ multiplex PCR; TCRdb's copy keeps in-frame clones and lacks some. Of 1,500,000 or so clones in the sample, around 98.5% were seen once. The receptor was isolated from a man under 40 in good health. Sequencing was carried out using naive CD4+ T cells sorted from blood. Regarding subset: CD45RA+ positively selected. The chain joins TRBV5-1 to TRBJ2-1, with 9 positions matching TRBD2. CDR3 sequence: CASSLDPPNAGGLGNEQFF. The CDR3 region has the DNA TGCGCCAGCAGCTTGGACCCCCCCAACGCGGGAGGGCTCGGGAATGAGCAGTTCTTC.